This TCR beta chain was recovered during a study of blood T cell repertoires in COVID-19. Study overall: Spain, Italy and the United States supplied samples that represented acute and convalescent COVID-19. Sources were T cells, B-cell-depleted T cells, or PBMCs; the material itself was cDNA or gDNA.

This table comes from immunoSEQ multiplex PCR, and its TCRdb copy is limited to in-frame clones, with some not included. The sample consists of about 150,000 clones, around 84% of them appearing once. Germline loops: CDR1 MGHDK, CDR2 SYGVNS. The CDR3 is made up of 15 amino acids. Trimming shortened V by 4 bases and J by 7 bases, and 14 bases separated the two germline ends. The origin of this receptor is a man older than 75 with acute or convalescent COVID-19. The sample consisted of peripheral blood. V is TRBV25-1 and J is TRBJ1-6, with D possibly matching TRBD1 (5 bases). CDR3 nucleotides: TGTGCCAGCAGTGTTTGGGGGGGTGGCAATTCACCCCTCCACTTT. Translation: CASSVWGGGNSPLHF.